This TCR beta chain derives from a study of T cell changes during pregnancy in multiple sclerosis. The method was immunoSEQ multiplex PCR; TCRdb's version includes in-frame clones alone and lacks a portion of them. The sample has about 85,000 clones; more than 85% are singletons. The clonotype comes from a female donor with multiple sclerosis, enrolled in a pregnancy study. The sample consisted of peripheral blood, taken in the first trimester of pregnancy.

CDR3 in amino acids: CASSPRQGQTPLHF. The DNA of the CDR3 is TGCGCCAGCAGCCCTCGGCAGGGACAAACACCCCTCCACTTT. The chain uses TRBV4-3 and TRBJ1-6; D is perhaps TRBD1 (6 bases). This CDR3 spans 14 amino acids. Germline values: CDR1 LGHNA, CDR2 YSLEER. The ends were cut back, 4 bases at V and 11 bases at J, with 15 bases in the middle.